What follows are 17 T cell receptor beta chains derived from one specimen sequenced in a study of cytomegalovirus exposure and HLA in healthy donors. Libraries were prepared by immunoSEQ multiplex PCR; TCRdb keeps only in-frame clonotypes and omits some of them. Of 100,000 to 150,000 clones detected, roughly 95% appear once; the ten largest clones hold 1.5% to 2%. Material: PBMCs. The receptors come from a young man in good health and CMV-seronegative.

This chain connects TRBV6-1 to TRBJ1-2; the match to TRBD1 covers 8 bases. V was clipped by 7 bases and J by 4 bases; unmatched bases: 5. The germline V gene encodes CDR1 MNHNS and CDR2 SASEGT. The CDR3 spans 13 residues. The CDR3 nucleotides read TGTGCCAGCACCCTCGACAGGGGCTATGGCTACACCTTC. Its protein product is CASTLDRGYGYTF.

This CDR3 reads CASSPGLAVNEQFF. CDR3 DNA: TGTGCCAGCAGCCCCGGACTAGCGGTCAATGAGCAGTTCTTC. The gene calls are TRBV28 and TRBJ2-1; 10 nucleotides align to TRBD2. Germline V lookup: CDR1 MDHEN, CDR2 SYDVKM. The V and J ends lost 6 bases and 6 bases, in that order; junction bases with no gene match: 5. CDR3 length: 14 residues.

The chain is built from TRBV7-7 and TRBJ2-5, with 12 nucleotides matching TRBD2. CDR3 length: 14 residues. Germline trimming cut 5 bases from V and 4 bases from J; bases unmatched to any gene: 2. Per the germline V gene, CDR1 is SSHAT and CDR2 is FNYEAQ (reference sequence). The CDR3 loop is CASSKGLAGETQYF. CDR3 DNA sequence: TGTGCCAGCAGCAAGGGACTAGCGGGAGAGACCCAGTACTTC.

This chain joins TRBV7-8 and TRBJ2-7; D is perhaps TRBD2 (6 bases). The ends were cut back, 4 bases at V and 4 bases at J, with 8 bases in the middle. The CDR3 sequence is 12 residues long. The germline CDR1 and CDR2 sequences are SGHVS and FQNEAQ. The CDR3 reads CASSSTSYEQYF. The CDR3 DNA reads TGTGCCAGCAGCTCGACTAGTTACGAGCAGTACTTC.

This rearrangement joins TRBV18 to TRBJ2-3; 7 bases agree with TRBD1. The J segment lost 4 bases and the V segment lost 2 bases, leaving 0 bases of the junction unmatched. This CDR3 has 13 amino acids. Germline V lookup: CDR1 KGHSH, CDR2 LQKENI. The CDR3 DNA sequence: TGTGCCAGCTCACCAACAGGGGCAGATACGCAGTATTTT. Its protein product is CASSPTGADTQYF. Combining the CDR3 with reference TRBV18 and TRBJ2-3 gives the whole variable domain NAGVMQNPRHLVRRRGQEARLRCSPMKGHSHVYWYRQLPEEGLKFMVYLQKENIIDESGMPKERFSAEFPKEGPSILRIQQVVRGDSAAYFCASSPTGADTQYFGPGTRLTVL.

CDR3 amino acids: CATSTDRDEQYF. The DNA of the CDR3 is TGTGCCACCAGCACGGACAGGGACGAGCAGTACTTC. The chain couples TRBV15 to TRBJ2-7, with 8 bases fitting TRBD1. Per germline, CDR1 LNHNV and CDR2 YYDKDF (reference sequence). The CDR3 contains 12 residues. V dropped 4 bases and J dropped 5; count of bases not matched to a gene: 1.

The genes are TRBV2 and TRBJ1-1; TRBD1 aligns across 9 bases. The CDR3 has 16 residues. In germline, CDR1 is SNHLY, CDR2 FYNNEI. Losses at the gene ends were 4 bases for V and 1 base for J; bases not matched to a gene: 7. CDR3 sequence reads: CASSVGDRDANTEAFF. CDR3 sequence (DNA): TGTGCCAGCAGTGTGGGGGACAGGGATGCGAACACTGAAGCTTTCTTT.

This clone came up once. The gene calls are TRBV6-1 and TRBJ2-2, with 11 bases identical to TRBD1. V lost 2 bases to trimming and J lost 4 bases; unmatched junction nucleotides: 3. Germline V gene lookup returns CDR1 MNHNS and CDR2 SASEGT. The CDR3 sequence is 16 residues long. Written as DNA, the CDR3 is TGTGCCAGCAGTGAATTTGGGACAGGGGGCACCGGGGAGCTGTTTTTT. Translating gives CASSEFGTGGTGELFF.

V and J are TRBV6-5 and TRBJ2-7; no clear D. In germline, CDR1 is MNHEY, CDR2 SVGAGI. Trimming cost V 6 bases and J 0 bases, with 15 bases left between them. The CDR3 is 15 residues long. CDR3 nucleotides: TGTGCCAGCAGCCCCATGGCCCAAAGCTCCTACGAGCAGTACTTC. It specifies CASSPMAQSSYEQYF.

The chain links TRBV15 to TRBJ2-3, with TRBD2 as a possible D gene (7 bases). With 5 bases removed from V and 2 bases from J, the gap between germline ends came to 20 bases. The germline CDR1 and CDR2 sequences are LNHNV and YYDKDF (reference sequence). The CDR3 has 17 amino acids. CDR3 DNA: TGTGCCACCAGCGGGGCCACTGGGAGGGGGACCACAGATACGCAGTATTTT. Amino acids: CATSGATGRGTTDTQYF.

V gene TRBV7-8 combines with J gene TRBJ2-7; 7 nucleotides align to TRBD1. The CDR3 is made up of 12 amino acids. Looked up from germline, CDR1 is SGHVS and CDR2 is FQNEAQ. J was trimmed by 7 bases and V by 4 bases; bases with no gene match: 4. In nucleotides, the CDR3 is TGTGCCAGCAGCTCCCCGGGACAGGAGCAGTACTTC. This gives the protein CASSSPGQEQYF.

The V and J genes are TRBV7-9 and TRBJ2-7; TRBD2 aligns across 8 bases. Germline loops: CDR1 SEHNR, CDR2 FQNEAQ (reference sequence). Trimming at V came to 5 bases and at J to 5 bases, leaving 5 bases not matched to a gene. This CDR3 comprises 13 residues. CDR3 residues: CASSMSAGDEQYF. The CDR3 coding sequence is TGTGCCAGCAGCATGTCAGCGGGAGACGAGCAGTACTTC. The full variable domain, completed using reference TRBV7-9 and TRBJ2-7, is DTGVSQNPRHKITKRGQNVTFRCDPISEHNRLYWYRQTLGQGPEFLTYFQNEAQLEKSRLLSDRFSAERPKGSFSTLEIQRTEQGDSAMYLCASSMSAGDEQYFGPGTRLTVT.

V usage is TRBV19 and J usage is TRBJ2-1, with 7 nucleotides matching TRBD2. Germline V gives CDR1 LNHDA, CDR2 SQIVND (reference sequence). The CDR3 loop spans 16 amino acids. J was trimmed by 4 bases and V by 5 bases; bases with no gene match: 11. The CDR3 region is CASSHPGGSSYNEQFF. The CDR3 DNA follows: TGTGCCAGTAGTCACCCAGGCGGGAGTTCGTACAATGAGCAGTTCTTC.

The genes are TRBV29-1 and TRBJ2-5, with 7 bases lining up with TRBD1. Germline V gene data show CDR1 as SQVTM and CDR2 as ANQGSEA. V lost 3 bases, J lost 5 bases, and 6 bases stayed unmatched. The length of the CDR3 is 13 residues. DNA of the CDR3: TGCAGCGTTGACAGACAGGGTACGGAGACCCAGTACTTC. Protein: CSVDRQGTETQYF.

The chain recombines TRBV5-1 with TRBJ2-7, with D hard to call. Between the trimmed V and J ends, which lost 0 bases and 2 bases, there was a span of 6 bases. The CDR3 covers 13 residues. CDR1 is SGHRS and CDR2 is YFSETQ in the germline V gene. DNA for the CDR3: TGCGCCAGCAGCTTGGCACTAACCTACGAGCAGTACTTC. Its translation is CASSLALTYEQYF.

The chain couples TRBV27 to TRBJ2-1, with D perhaps TRBD1 (5 bases). The CDR3 is 14 residues long. CDR1 and CDR2 from the germline V gene are MNHEY and SMNVEV (reference sequence). With 2 bases removed from V and 7 bases from J, the gap between germline ends came to 12 bases. CDR3: CASSLRGRMNEQFF. Here the CDR3 DNA reads TGTGCCAGCAGTTTAAGGGGCAGAATGAATGAGCAGTTCTTC.

The chain links TRBV15 to TRBJ2-2, with TRBD2 as a possible D gene (6 bases). The germline CDR1 and CDR2 sequences are LNHNV and YYDKDF (reference sequence). The CDR3 is 16 residues long. Deletions cut 0 bases from V and 4 bases from J, with 12 bases between. CDR3 sequence: CATSRESWGGTGELFF. The CDR3, as DNA: TGTGCCACCAGCAGAGAGTCATGGGGAGGCACCGGGGAGCTGTTTTTT.